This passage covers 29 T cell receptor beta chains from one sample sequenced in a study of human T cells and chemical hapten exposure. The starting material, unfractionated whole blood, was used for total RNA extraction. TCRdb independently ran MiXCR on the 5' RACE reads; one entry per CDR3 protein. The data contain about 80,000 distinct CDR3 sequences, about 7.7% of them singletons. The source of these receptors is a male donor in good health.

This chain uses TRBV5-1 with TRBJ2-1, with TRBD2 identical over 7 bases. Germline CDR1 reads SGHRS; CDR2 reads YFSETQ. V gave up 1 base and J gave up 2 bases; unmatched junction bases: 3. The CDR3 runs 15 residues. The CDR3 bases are TGCGCCAGCAGCTTGACGGGGACTACCTACAATGAGCAGTTCTTC. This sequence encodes CASSLTGTTYNEQFF.

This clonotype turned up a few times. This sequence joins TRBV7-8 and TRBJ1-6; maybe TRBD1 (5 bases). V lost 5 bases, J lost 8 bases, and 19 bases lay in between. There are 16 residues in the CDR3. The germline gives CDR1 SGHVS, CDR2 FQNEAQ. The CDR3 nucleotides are TGTGCCAGCAGCCCTAGTGGGGGTCTCGACCATTCACCCCTCCACTTT. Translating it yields CASSPSGGLDHSPLHF.

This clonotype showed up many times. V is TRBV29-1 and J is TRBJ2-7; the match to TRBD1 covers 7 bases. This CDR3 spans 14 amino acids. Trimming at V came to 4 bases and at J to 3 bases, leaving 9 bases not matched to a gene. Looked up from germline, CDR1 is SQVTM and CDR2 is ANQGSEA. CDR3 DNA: TGCAGCGTTGCCCGGACAGGAGAGATCTACGAGCAGTACTTC. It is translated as CSVARTGEIYEQYF.

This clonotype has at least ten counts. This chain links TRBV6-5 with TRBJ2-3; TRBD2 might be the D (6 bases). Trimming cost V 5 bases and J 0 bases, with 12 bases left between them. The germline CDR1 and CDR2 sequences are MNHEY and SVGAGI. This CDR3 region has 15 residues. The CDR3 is CASSEAGTSTDTQYF. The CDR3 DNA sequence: TGTGCCAGCAGTGAGGCGGGAACCAGCACAGATACGCAGTATTTT.

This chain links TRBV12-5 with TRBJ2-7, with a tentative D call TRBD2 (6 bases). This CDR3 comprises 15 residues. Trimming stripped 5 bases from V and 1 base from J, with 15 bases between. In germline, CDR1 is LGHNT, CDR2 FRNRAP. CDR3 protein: CASGPYGTLSYEQYF. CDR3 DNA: TGTGCTAGTGGTCCATACGGGACTCTTTCCTACGAGCAGTACTTC. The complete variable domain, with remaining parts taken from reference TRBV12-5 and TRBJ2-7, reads DARVTQTPRHKVTEMGQEVTMRCQPILGHNTVFWYRQTMMQGLELLAYFRNRAPLDDSGMPKDRFSAEMPDATLATLKIQPSEPRDSAVYFCASGPYGTLSYEQYFGPGTRLTVT.

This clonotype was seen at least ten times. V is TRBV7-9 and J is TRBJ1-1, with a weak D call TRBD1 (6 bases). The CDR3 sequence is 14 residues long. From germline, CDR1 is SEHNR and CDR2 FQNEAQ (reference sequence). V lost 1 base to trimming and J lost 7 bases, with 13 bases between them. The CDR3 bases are TGTGCCAGCAGCTTAGAGAGGACAGAATTTGAAGCTTTCTTT. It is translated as CASSLERTEFEAFF.

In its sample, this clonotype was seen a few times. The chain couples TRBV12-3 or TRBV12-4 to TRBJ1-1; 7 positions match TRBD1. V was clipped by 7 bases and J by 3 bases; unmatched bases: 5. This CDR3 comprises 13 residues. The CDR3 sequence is CASTLDRDTEAFF. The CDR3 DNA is TGTGCCAGCACCCTAGACAGGGACACTGAAGCTTTCTTT.

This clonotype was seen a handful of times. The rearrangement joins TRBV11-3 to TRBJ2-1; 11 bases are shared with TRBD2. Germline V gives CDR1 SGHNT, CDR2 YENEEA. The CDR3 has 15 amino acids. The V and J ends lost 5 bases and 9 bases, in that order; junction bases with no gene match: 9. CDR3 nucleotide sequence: TGTGCCAGCAGCCGTACTAGCGGGAGAACGGTTGAGCAGTTCTTC. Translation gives CASSRTSGRTVEQFF.

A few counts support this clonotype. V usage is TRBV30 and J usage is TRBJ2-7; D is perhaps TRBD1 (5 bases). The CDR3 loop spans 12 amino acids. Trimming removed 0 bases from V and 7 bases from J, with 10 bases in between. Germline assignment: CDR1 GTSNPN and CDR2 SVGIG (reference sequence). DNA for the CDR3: TGTGCCTGGAGTGTACAGGTGGGAGAGCAGTACTTC. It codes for CAWSVQVGEQYF.

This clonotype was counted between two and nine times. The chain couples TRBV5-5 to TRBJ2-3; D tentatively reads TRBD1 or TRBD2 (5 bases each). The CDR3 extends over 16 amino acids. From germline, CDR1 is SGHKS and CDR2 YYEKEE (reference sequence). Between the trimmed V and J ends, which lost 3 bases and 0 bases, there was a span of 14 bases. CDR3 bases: TGTGCCAGCAGCTCTCCGGGACGGCCTAGCACAGATACGCAGTATTTT. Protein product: CASSSPGRPSTDTQYF.

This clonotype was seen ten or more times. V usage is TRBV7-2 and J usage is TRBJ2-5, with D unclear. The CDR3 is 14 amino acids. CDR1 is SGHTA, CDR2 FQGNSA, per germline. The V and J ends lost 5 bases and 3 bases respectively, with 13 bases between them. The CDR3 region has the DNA TGTGCCAGCAGCCCGCCACGACTGAAAGAGACCCAGTACTTC. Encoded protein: CASSPPRLKETQYF.

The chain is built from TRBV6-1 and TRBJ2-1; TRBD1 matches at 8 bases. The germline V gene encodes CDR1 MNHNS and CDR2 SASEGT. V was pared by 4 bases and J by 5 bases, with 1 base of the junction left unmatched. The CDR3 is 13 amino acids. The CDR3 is CASSGTGNNEQFF. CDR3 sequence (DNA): TGTGCCAGCAGTGGGACAGGGAACAATGAGCAGTTCTTC.

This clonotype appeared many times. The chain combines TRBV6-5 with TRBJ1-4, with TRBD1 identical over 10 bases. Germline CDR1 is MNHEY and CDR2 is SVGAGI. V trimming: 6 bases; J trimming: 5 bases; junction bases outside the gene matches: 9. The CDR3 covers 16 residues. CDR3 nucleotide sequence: TGTGCCAGCAGCCAGCCGCGGACAGGGGGAAATGAAAAACTGTTTTTT. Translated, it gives CASSQPRTGGNEKLFF.

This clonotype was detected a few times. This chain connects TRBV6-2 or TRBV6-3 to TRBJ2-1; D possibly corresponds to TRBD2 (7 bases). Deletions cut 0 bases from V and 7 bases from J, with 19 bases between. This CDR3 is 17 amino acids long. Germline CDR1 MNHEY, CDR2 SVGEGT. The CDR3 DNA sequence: TGTGCCAGCAGTTACTCAGGGTGGGGGGGCCACTTGAATGAGCAGTTCTTC. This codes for CASSYSGWGGHLNEQFF.

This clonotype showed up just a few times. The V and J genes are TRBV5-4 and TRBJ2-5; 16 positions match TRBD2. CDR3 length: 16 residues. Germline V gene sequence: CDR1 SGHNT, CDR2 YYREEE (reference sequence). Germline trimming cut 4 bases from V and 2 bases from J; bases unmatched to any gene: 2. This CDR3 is CASSPGLAGGQETQYF. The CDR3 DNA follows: TGTGCCAGCAGCCCGGGACTAGCGGGAGGGCAAGAGACCCAGTACTTC.

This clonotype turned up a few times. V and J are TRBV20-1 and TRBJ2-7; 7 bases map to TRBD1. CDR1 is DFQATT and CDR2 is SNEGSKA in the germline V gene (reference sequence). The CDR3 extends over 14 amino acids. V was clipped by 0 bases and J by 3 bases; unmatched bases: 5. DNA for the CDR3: TGCAGTGCTAGAGATCCGGACAGGATCTACGAGCAGTACTTC. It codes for CSARDPDRIYEQYF.

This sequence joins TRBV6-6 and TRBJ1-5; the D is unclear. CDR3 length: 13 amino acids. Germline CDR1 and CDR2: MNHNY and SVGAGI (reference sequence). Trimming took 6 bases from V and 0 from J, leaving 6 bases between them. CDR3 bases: TGTGCCAGCAGGATGTATAGCAATCAGCCCCAGCATTTT. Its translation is CASRMYSNQPQHF.

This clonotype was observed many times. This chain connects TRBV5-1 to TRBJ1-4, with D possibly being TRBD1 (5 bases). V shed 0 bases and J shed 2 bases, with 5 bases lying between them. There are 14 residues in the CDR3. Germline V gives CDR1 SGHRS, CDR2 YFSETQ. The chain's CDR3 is CASSLAGTNEKLFF. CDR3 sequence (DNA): TGCGCCAGCAGCTTGGCAGGGACTAATGAAAAACTGTTTTTT.

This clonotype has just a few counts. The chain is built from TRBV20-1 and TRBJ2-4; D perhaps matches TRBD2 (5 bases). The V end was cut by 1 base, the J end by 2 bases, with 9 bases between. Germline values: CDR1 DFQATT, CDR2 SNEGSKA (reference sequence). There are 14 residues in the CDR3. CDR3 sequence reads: CSARARESKNIQYF. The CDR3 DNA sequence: TGCAGTGCTAGAGCTAGGGAGTCCAAAAACATTCAGTACTTC.

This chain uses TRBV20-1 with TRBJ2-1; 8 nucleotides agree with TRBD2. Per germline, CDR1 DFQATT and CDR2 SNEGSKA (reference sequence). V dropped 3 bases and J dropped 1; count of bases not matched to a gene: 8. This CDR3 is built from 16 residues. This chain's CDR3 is CSASLIAGSSYNEQFF. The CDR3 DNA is TGCAGTGCTAGCCTGATAGCGGGATCTTCCTACAATGAGCAGTTCTTC.

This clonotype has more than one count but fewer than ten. The DNA of the CDR3 is TGTGCCAGCAGTGACGTAGGACAGGGGGCAAGGAATGAGCAGTTCTTC. The encoded protein is CASSDVGQGARNEQFF. V is TRBV2 and J is TRBJ2-1; 11 positions match TRBD1. The J segment lost 7 bases and the V segment lost 3 bases, leaving 8 bases of the junction unmatched. The CDR3 contains 16 residues. The germline gives CDR1 SNHLY, CDR2 FYNNEI. The variable domain in full, completed from reference TRBV2 and TRBJ2-1, reads EPEVTQTPSHQVTQMGQEVILRCVPISNHLYFYWYRQILGQKVEFLVSFYNNEISEKSEIFDDQFSVERPDGSNFTLKIRSTKLEDSAMYFCASSDVGQGARNEQFFGPGTRLTVL.

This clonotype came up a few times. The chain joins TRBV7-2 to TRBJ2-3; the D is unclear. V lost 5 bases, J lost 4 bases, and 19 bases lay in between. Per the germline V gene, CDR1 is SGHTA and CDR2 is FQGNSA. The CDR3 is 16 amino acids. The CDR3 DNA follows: TGTGCCAGCAGCCCGGCTGGTGCCCAGGTCGCAGATACGCAGTATTTT. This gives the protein CASSPAGAQVADTQYF. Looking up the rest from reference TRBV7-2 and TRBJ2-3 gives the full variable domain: GAGVSQSPSNKVTEKGKDVELRCDPISGHTALYWYRQSLGQGLEFLIYFQGNSAPDKSGLPSDRFSAERTGGSVSTLTIQRTQQEDSAVYLCASSPAGAQVADTQYFGPGTRLTVL.

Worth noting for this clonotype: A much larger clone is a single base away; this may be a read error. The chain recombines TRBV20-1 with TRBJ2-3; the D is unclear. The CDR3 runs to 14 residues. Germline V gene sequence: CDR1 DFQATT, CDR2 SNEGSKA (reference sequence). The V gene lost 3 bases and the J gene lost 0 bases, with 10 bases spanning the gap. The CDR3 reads CSARRWDSTDTQYF. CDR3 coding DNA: TGCAGTGCTAGGCGGTGGGATAGCACAGATACGCAGTATTTT.

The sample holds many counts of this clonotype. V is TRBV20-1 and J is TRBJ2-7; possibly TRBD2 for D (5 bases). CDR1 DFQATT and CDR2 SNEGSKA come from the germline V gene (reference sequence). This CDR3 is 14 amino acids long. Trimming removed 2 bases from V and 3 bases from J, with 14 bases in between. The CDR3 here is CSARNSDGGYEQYF. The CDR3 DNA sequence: TGCAGTGCTAGAAATTCGGACGGAGGCTACGAGCAGTACTTC.

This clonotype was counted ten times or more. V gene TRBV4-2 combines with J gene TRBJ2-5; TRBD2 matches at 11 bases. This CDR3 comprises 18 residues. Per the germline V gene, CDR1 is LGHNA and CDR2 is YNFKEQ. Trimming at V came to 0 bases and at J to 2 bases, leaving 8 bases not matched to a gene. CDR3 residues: CASSQDTIGTSGQETQYF. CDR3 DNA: TGTGCCAGCAGCCAAGATACGATCGGGACTAGCGGACAAGAGACCCAGTACTTC.

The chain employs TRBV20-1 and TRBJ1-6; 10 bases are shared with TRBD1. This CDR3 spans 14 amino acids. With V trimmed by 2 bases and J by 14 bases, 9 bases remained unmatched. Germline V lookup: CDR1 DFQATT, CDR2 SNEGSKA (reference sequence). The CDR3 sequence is CSARTGQGKAALHF. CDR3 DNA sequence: TGCAGTGCTAGAACGGGACAGGGGAAGGCCGCCCTCCACTTT.

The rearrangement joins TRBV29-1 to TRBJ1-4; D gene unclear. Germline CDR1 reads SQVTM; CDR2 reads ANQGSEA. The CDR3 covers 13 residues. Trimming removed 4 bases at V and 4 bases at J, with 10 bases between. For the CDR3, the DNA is TGCAGCGTTGGCACGGTCCATAATGAAAAACTGTTTTTT. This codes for CSVGTVHNEKLFF.

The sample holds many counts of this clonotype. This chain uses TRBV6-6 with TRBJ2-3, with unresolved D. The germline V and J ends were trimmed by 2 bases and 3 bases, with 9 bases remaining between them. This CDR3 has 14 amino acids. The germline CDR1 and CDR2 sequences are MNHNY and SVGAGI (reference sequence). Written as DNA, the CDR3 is TGTGCCAGCAGTTACGGGCTAGATACAGATACGCAGTATTTT. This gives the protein CASSYGLDTDTQYF.

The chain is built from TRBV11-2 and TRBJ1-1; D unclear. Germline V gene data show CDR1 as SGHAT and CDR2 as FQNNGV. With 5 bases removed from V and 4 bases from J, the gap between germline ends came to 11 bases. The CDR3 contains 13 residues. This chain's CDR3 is CASSPPLGTEAFF. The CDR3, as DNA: TGTGCCAGCAGCCCACCCTTAGGCACTGAAGCTTTCTTT.